This TCR beta chain was recovered during a study of CD8+ T cells in alopecia areata. In the study overall: A 6-month off-drug phase came after tofacitinib, which had lasted 6 to 18 months.

In its sample, this clone was seen a few times. The antigen is undetermined. General study findings and limits: Higher clonality was seen in lesional scalp than in normal scalp, especially in alopecia totalis/universalis.

cDNA serving as the sequencing template came from extracted, reverse transcribed RNA. Sequencing was performed with immunoSEQ multiplex PCR; in TCRdb, only in-frame clones are kept and a portion is missing. The sample yields hundreds of thousands of clones, roughly two thirds seen once. This sequence originates from a human donor with alopecia areata. This sample comprised CD4+ T cells sorted from blood, obtained at week 0.

CDR3 in DNA: TGCGCCAGCAGCTTGCGGACTAGCGGTGTCACACGCTACACAGATACGCAGTATTTT. Translating it yields CASSLRTSGVTRYTDTQYF. The chain joins TRBV5-1 to TRBJ2-3, with TRBD2 matching over 10 bases. Germline V gives CDR1 SGHRS, CDR2 YFSETQ. Trimming took 1 base from V and 2 from J; bases not matched to a gene: 13. The CDR3 covers 19 residues. Variable domain in full (rest from reference TRBV5-1 and TRBJ2-3): KAGVTQTPRYLIKTRGQQVTLSCSPISGHRSVSWYQQTPGQGLQFLFEYFSETQRNKGNFPGRFSGRQFSNSRSEMNVSTLELGDSALYLCASSLRTSGVTRYTDTQYFGPGTRLTVL.